Following are 7 T cell receptor beta chains from one sample sequenced in a study of PD-L1 blockade in urothelial cancer. The sample's time point: peripheral blood 6 weeks after treatment start. Method: immunoSEQ multiplex PCR; TCRdb's copy keeps in-frame clones and lacks some. Seen here are around 120,000 clones, roughly 89% observed once, and the top ten hold over 1.5%. The sequencing here drew on PBMCs, taken around atezolizumab (anti-PD-L1) treatment. These receptors were obtained from a man aged 55 to 70 with urothelial cancer.

The gene calls are TRBV5-1 and TRBJ2-3, with a tentative D call TRBD1 (6 bases). The ends were cut back, 4 bases at V and 9 bases at J, with 12 bases in the middle. The CDR3 consists of 12 residues. The germline V gene encodes CDR1 SGHRS and CDR2 YFSETQ. CDR3 DNA sequence: TGCGCCAGCAGCCCAGGACAGAAAACGCAGTATTTT. Protein product: CASSPGQKTQYF.

The chain couples TRBV19 to TRBJ1-2; 8 bases agree with TRBD1. Germline V lookup: CDR1 LNHDA, CDR2 SQIVND (reference sequence). The CDR3 consists of 15 residues. The junction had 10 bases not matched to a gene; V was cut back by 5 bases and J by 5 bases. The CDR3 sequence: CASSPYVDRAYGYTF. Here the CDR3 DNA reads TGTGCCAGTAGTCCCTACGTGGACAGGGCGTATGGCTACACCTTC.

CDR3 sequence: CASSFRGAGYGYTF. In nucleotides, the CDR3 is TGTGCCAGCAGCTTCAGGGGCGCGGGCTATGGCTACACCTTC. The chain joins TRBV5-6 to TRBJ1-2; D is perhaps TRBD1 (6 bases). This CDR3 is 14 amino acids long. Between the trimmed V and J ends, which lost 2 bases and 4 bases, there was a span of 12 bases. Germline CDR1 SGHDT, CDR2 YYEEEE.

The V gene is TRBV27, the J gene TRBJ1-1, with D unclear. Germline-derived CDR1 and CDR2 are MNHEY and SMNVEV (reference sequence). V gave up 0 bases and J gave up 5 bases, with 16 bases separating them. The CDR3 has 16 amino acids. The CDR3 loop reads CASSLSPPGERTEAFF. CDR3 coding DNA: TGTGCCAGCAGTTTATCCCCGCCCGGGGAGCGGACTGAAGCTTTCTTT.

This clone was observed a single time. This rearrangement joins TRBV4-3 to TRBJ2-5; 11 bases line up with TRBD2. The germline V gene encodes CDR1 LGHNA and CDR2 YSLEER. V shed 4 bases, J shed 9 bases, and the junction held 22 bases outside the gene matches. The CDR3 is 19 residues long. This CDR3 reads CASSPLGGLAGGPTTAQYF. The DNA of the CDR3 is TGCGCCAGCAGCCCCCTAGGAGGCCTAGCGGGGGGACCGACAACGGCCCAGTACTTC.

The chain joins TRBV19 to TRBJ1-5, with TRBD1 identical over 11 bases. The germline V gene has CDR1 LNHDA and CDR2 SQIVND (reference sequence). The length of the CDR3 is 16 residues. V gave up 7 bases and J gave up 4 bases; unmatched junction bases: 9. The CDR3 sequence: CASTLAGTGGNQPQHF. CDR3 nucleotides: TGTGCCAGTACCCTTGCCGGGACAGGGGGGAATCAGCCCCAGCATTTT.

The chain has TRBV27 and TRBJ2-5, with 8 positions matching TRBD2. Unmatched junction bases numbered 5, after V lost 1 base and J lost 4 bases. This CDR3 region has 15 residues. CDR1 is MNHEY and CDR2 is SMNVEV in the germline V gene (reference sequence). CDR3 sequence reads: CASSLFGTSLETQYF. The CDR3 region has the DNA TGTGCCAGCAGTTTATTCGGGACTAGTCTAGAGACCCAGTACTTC.